This T cell receptor beta chain was identified in a study of T-cell reconstitution after alpha-beta-depleted transplantation in children. The CDR3 extends over 11 amino acids. Germline CDR1 and CDR2: MNHEY and SVGAGI. Trimming stripped 2 bases from V and 7 bases from J, with 3 bases between. Molecular barcoding with unique molecular identifiers was used for the TCRbeta library. TCRdb redid the calling of the PCR reads with MiXCR, one entry per CDR3 protein. The sample contains about half a million distinct CDR3 sequences, under 15% of which appear only once. The chain has TRBV6-5 and TRBJ2-4; no clear D. The receptor's source is a human donor who donated a stem cell graft to a child with combined immunodeficiency. This specimen was PBMCs from the stem cell graft donor, taken from the stem cell graft. The CDR3 DNA is TGTGCCAGCAGTTACCGGAACATTCAGTACTTC. Its protein is CASSYRNIQYF.